These 9 T cell receptor beta chains were sequenced from one sample in a study of blood T cell repertoires in COVID-19. TCRdb's copy holds only in-frame clones and misses some; the assay was immunoSEQ multiplex PCR. The sample includes about 98,000 clones, 82% of them seen just once. The sequencing input was peripheral blood. These receptors originate from a man aged 80 or over with acute or convalescent COVID-19.

The rearrangement links TRBV6-5 to TRBJ2-7; TRBD1 is a possible D gene (6 bases). The V end lost 2 bases, the J end lost 6 bases, and 11 bases lay between the germline ends. This CDR3 comprises 13 residues. Germline CDR1 and CDR2: MNHEY and SVGAGI. The CDR3 sequence is CASSYEGGSEQYF. The DNA of the CDR3 is TGTGCCAGCAGTTACGAAGGGGGAAGCGAGCAGTACTTC.

The rearrangement joins TRBV3-1 (or the pseudogene TRBV3-2) to TRBJ2-7, with TRBD2 matching 12 bases. The germline gives CDR1 LGHDT, CDR2 YNNKEL (reference sequence). The CDR3 totals 16 residues. The ends lost 5 bases at V and 1 base at J; junction bases unmatched: 6. The CDR3 bases are TGTGCCAGCAGCTTTCGGACTAGCGGGAATTCCTACGAGCAGTACTTC. Translated, it gives CASSFRTSGNSYEQYF.

J is TRBJ1-1 and V is TRBV19; D gene unclear. This CDR3 is 17 amino acids long. Between the trimmed V and J ends, which lost 4 bases and 0 bases, there was a span of 18 bases. Germline V lookup: CDR1 LNHDA, CDR2 SQIVND (reference sequence). The DNA for the CDR3 is TGTGCCAGTAGTACCCAAAGTCGGACGGGAATGAACACTGAAGCTTTCTTT. Translation gives CASSTQSRTGMNTEAFF. Based on the CDR3 plus reference TRBV19 and TRBJ1-1, the full variable domain is DGGITQSPKYLFRKEGQNVTLSCEQNLNHDAMYWYRQDPGQGLRLIYYSQIVNDFQKGDIAEGYSVSREKKESFPLTVTSAQKNPTAFYLCASSTQSRTGMNTEAFFGQGTRLTVV.

The chain combines TRBV7-9 with TRBJ1-5; no definite D call. The germline V gene has CDR1 SEHNR and CDR2 FQNEAQ (reference sequence). The V and J ends lost 4 bases and 5 bases respectively, with 18 bases between them. The CDR3 sequence is 16 residues long. The CDR3 nucleotides are TGTGCCAGCAGCTCCCCAGAAGAGGGTTTTTATCAGCCCCAGCATTTT. This translates into CASSSPEEGFYQPQHF.

In regard to this clone: One end of the junction is discordant with germline, which a read error may explain. The V call is TRBV11-2, the J call TRBJ1-6; the D is unclear. The CDR3 contains 13 residues. Germline V gene sequence: CDR1 SGHAT, CDR2 FQNNGV. CDR3 loop: CTSSLDRNSPLHF. In DNA form, the CDR3 reads TGTACCAGCAGCTTAGATCGGAATTCACCCCTCCACTTT.

The V call is TRBV27, the J call TRBJ1-2, with D possibly matching TRBD1 (6 bases). This CDR3 has 14 residues. V lost 3 bases to trimming and J lost 4 bases, with 12 bases between them. Germline lookup yields CDR1 MNHEY and CDR2 SMNVEV (reference sequence). CDR3 sequence (DNA): TGTGCCAGCAGTTTTCGGGGGGCAATCTATGGCTACACCTTC. Translation: CASSFRGAIYGYTF.

This clone occurred a few times. The chain links TRBV5-5 to TRBJ2-5, with TRBD2 matching 13 bases. The V segment lost 0 bases and the J segment 4 bases; nucleotides outside the gene matches: 0. Germline CDR1 and CDR2: SGHKS and YYEKEE (reference sequence). The CDR3 has 15 amino acids. The DNA for the CDR3 is TGTGCCAGCAGCTTGGGACTAGCGGGGGGAGAGACCCAGTACTTC. Its protein product is CASSLGLAGGETQYF. The full variable domain, rest sourced from reference TRBV5-5 and TRBJ2-5, is DAGVTQSPTHLIKTRGQQVTLRCSPISGHKSVSWYQQVLGQGPQFIFQYYEKEERGRGNFPDRFSARQFPNYSSELNVNALLLGDSALYLCASSLGLAGGETQYFGPGTRLLVL.

This chain connects TRBV5-1 to TRBJ1-1; 7 nucleotides agree with TRBD1. The V gene's germline CDR1 is SGHRS and CDR2 YFSETQ. V was pared by 4 bases and J by 4 bases, with 10 bases of the junction left unmatched. There are 15 residues in the CDR3. This CDR3 reads CASSTLKGAITEAFF. In DNA, the CDR3 is TGCGCCAGCAGCACCCTCAAGGGGGCGATCACTGAAGCTTTCTTT.

The chain couples TRBV6-5 to TRBJ1-6; D remains unclear. This CDR3 has 15 residues. Germline loops: CDR1 MNHEY, CDR2 SVGAGI. Trimming took off 7 bases at V and 9 bases at J, with 19 bases between the two ends. CDR3 nucleotide sequence: TGTGCCAGCAATCGTAACCGGGATTCTGGTTCACCCCTCCACTTT. Protein product: CASNRNRDSGSPLHF.